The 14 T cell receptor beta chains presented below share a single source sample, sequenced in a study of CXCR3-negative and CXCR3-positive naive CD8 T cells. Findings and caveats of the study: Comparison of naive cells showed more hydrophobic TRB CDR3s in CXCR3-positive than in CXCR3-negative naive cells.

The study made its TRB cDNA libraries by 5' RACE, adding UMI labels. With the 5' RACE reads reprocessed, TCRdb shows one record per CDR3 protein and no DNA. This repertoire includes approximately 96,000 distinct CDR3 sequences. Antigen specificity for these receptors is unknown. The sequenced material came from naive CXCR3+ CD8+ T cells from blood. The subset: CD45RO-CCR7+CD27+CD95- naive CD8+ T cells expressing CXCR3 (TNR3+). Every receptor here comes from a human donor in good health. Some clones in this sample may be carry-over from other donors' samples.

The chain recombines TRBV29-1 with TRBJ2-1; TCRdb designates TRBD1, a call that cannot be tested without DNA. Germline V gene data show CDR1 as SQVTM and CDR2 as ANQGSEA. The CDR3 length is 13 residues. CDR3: CSVAQGSQGEQFF.

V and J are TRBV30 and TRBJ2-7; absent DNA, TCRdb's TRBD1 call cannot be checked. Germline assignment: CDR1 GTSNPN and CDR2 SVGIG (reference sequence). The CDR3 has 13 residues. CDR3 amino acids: CAWLTGQGYEQYF.

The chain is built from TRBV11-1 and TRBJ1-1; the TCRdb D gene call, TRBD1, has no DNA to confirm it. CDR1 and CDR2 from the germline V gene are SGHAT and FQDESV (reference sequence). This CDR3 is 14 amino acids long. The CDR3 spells CASSLGTGRIEAFF.

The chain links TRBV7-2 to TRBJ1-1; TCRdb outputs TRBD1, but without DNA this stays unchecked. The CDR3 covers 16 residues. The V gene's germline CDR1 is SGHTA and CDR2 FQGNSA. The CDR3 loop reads CASSLTPGQRNTEAFF.

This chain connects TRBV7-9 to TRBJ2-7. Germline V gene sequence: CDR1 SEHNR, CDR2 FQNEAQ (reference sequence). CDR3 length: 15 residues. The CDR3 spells CASSAGDSVPYEQYF.

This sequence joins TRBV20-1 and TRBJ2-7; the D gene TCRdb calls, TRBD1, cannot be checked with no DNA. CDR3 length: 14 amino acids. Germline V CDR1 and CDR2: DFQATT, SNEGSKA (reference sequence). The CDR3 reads CSARDLDEGAQQYF.

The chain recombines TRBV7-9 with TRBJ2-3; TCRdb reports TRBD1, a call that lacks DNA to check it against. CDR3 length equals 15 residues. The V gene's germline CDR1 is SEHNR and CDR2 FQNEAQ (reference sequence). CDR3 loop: CASRIIGGSTDTQYF.

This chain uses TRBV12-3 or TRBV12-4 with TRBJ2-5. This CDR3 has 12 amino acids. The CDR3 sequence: CASSWDQETQYF.

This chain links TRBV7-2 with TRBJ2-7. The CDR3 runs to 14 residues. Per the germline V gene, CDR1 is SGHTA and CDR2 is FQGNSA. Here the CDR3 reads CASSLEAGSYEQYF.

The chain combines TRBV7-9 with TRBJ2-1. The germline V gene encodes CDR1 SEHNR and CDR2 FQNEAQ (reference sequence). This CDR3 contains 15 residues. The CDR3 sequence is CASSREKTLYNEQFF.

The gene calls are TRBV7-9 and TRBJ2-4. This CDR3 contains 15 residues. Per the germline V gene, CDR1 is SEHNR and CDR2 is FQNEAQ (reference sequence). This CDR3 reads CASRKSGLAKNIQYF.

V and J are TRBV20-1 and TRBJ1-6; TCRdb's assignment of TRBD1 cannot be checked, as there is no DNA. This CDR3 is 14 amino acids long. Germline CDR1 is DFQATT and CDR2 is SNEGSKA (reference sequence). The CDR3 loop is CSAREPQGSSPLHF.

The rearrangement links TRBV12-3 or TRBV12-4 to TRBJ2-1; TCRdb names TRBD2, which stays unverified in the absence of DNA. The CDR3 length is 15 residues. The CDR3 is CASSLLAGGYNEQFF.

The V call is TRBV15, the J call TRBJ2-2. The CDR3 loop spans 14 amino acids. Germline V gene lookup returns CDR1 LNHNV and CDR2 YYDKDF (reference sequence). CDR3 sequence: CATSKDRLTGELFF.